The present T cell receptor (beta chain) was sequenced within a study of T cell responses to AZD1222 COVID-19 vaccine. Study-level results: Repertoires were obtained solely post-peak T cell response.

Using immunoSEQ multiplex PCR, the repertoire was profiled, and TCRdb retains in-frame clones only, with some absent. The sample consists of 150,000 or so clones, about 90% of them appearing once. V shed 0 bases and J shed 2 bases, with 16 bases lying between them. Germline V gene data show CDR1 as KGHSH and CDR2 as LQKENI. CDR3 size: 17 residues. Turning to this clone: No antigen is known for it.

V usage is TRBV18 and J usage is TRBJ1-2; unclear D gene. The receptor's source is an adult in good health. The source was peripheral blood, collected on day 0 of AZD1222 vaccination. The CDR3 loop reads CASSPPMGGPPNYGYTF. The CDR3 nucleotides read TGTGCCAGCTCACCACCGATGGGTGGGCCGCCCAACTATGGCTACACCTTC.